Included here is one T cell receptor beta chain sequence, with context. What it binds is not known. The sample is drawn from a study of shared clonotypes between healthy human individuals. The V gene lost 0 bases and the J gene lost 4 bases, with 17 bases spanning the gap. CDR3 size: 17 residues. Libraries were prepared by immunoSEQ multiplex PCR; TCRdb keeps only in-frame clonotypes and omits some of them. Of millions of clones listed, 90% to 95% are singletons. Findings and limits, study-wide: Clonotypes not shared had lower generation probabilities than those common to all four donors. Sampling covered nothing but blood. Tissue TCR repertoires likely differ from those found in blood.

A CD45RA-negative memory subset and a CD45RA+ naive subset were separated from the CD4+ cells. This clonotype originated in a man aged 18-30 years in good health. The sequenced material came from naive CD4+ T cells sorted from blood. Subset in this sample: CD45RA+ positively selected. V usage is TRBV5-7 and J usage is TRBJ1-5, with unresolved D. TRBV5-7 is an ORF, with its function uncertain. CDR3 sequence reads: CASSLVFRVRRNQPQHF. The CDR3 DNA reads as TGTGCCAGCAGCTTGGTGTTTCGGGTCAGAAGGAATCAGCCCCAGCATTTT.